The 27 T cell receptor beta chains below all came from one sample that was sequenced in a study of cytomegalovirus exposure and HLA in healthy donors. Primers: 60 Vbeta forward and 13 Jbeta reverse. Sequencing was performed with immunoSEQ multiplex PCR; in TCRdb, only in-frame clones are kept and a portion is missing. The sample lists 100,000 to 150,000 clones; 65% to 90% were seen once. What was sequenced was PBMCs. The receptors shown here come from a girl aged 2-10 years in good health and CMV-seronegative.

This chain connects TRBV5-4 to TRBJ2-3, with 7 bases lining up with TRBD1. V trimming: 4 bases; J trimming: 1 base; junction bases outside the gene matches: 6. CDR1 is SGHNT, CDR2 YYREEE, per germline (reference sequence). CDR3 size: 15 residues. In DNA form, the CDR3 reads TGTGCCAGCAGCATCCGTGGACAGGGCACAGATACGCAGTATTTT. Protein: CASSIRGQGTDTQYF.

CDR3 sequence: CEGPCRGAMNTEAFF. CDR3 DNA sequence: TGTGAGGGCCCATGCAGGGGGGCCATGAACACTGAAGCTTTCTTT. The chain carries TRBV5-6 and TRBJ1-1; TRBD1 agrees at 7 bases. The CDR3 has 15 amino acids. In germline, CDR1 is SGHDT, CDR2 YYEEEE.

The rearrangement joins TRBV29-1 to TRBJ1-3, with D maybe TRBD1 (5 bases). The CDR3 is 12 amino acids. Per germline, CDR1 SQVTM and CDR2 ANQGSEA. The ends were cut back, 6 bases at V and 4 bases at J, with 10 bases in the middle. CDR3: CSVQGSGNTIYF. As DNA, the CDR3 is TGCAGCGTCCAGGGTTCCGGAAACACCATATATTTT.

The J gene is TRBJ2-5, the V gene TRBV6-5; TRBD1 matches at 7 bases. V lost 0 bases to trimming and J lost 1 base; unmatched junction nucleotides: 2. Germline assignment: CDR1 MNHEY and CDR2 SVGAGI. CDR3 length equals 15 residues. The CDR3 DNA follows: TGTGCCAGCAGTTACTCTGGGGACAGCCAAGAGACCCAGTACTTC. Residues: CASSYSGDSQETQYF.

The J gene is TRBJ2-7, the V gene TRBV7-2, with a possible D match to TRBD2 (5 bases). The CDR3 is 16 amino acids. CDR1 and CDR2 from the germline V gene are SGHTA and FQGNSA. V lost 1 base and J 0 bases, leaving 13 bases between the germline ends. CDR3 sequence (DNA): TGTGCCAGCAGCTTAGTTCGACGGGGAAGCTCCTACGAGCAGTACTTC. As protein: CASSLVRRGSSYEQYF.

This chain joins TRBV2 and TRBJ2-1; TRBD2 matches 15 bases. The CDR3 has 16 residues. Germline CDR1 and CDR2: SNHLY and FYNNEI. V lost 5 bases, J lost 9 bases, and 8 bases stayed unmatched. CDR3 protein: CASSPGLAGGRGEQFF. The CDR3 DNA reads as TGTGCCAGCAGTCCGGGACTAGCGGGAGGAAGGGGTGAGCAGTTCTTC.

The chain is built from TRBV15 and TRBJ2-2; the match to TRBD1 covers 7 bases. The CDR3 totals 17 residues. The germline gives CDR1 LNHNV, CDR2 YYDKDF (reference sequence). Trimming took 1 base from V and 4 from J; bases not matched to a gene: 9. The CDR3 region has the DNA TGTGCCACCAGCAGAGTACCGGGACAGACATTCACCGGGGAGCTGTTTTTT. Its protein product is CATSRVPGQTFTGELFF.

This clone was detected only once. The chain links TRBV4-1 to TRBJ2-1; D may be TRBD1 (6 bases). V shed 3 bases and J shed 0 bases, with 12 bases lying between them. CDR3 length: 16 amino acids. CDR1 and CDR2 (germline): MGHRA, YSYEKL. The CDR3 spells CASSQGARSSYNEQFF. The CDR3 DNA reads TGCGCCAGCAGCCAGGGGGCAAGGAGCTCCTACAATGAGCAGTTCTTC.

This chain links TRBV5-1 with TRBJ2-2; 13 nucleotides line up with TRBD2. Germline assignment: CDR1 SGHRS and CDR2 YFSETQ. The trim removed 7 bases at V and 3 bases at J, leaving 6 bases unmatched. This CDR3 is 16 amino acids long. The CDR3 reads CASGLTSGRDTGELFF. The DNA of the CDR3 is TGCGCCAGCGGACTTACTAGCGGGAGGGACACCGGGGAGCTGTTTTTT.

In DNA, the CDR3 is TGTGCCAGCAGTGAAGCCAGCTATGGCTACACCTTC. Translating it yields CASSEASYGYTF. The chain is built from TRBV2 and TRBJ1-2; D is unclear. In germline, CDR1 is SNHLY, CDR2 FYNNEI. The length of the CDR3 is 12 residues. V gave up 0 bases and J gave up 4 bases, with 3 bases separating them.

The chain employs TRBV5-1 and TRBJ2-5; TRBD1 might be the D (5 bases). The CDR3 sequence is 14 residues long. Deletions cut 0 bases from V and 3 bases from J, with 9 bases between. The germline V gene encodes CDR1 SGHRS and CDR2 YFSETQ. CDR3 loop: CASSLAGREETQYF. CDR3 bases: TGCGCCAGCAGCTTGGCCGGCAGGGAAGAGACCCAGTACTTC.

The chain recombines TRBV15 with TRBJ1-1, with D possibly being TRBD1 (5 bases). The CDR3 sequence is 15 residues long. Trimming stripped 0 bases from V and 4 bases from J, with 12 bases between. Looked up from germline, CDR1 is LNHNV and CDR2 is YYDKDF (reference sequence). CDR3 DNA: TGTGCCACCAGCAGAGACCGGGGGGATTTCACTGAAGCTTTCTTT. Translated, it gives CATSRDRGDFTEAFF.

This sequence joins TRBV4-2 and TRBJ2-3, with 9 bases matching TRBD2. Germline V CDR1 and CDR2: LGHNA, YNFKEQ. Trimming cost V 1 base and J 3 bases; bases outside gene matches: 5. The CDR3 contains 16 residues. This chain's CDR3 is CASSQVGGGGTDTQYF. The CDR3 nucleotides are TGTGCCAGCAGCCAAGTGGGCGGGGGGGGGACAGATACGCAGTATTTT.

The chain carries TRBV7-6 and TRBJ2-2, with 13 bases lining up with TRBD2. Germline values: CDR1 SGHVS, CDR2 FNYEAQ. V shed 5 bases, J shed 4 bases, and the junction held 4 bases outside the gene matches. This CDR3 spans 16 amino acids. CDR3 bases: TGTGCCAGCAGCCGGACTAGCGGGAGCGTCACCGGGGAGCTGTTTTTT. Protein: CASSRTSGSVTGELFF. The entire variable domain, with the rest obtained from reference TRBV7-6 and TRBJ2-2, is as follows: GAGVSQSPRYKVTKRGQDVALRCDPISGHVSLYWYRQALGQGPEFLTYFNYEAQQDKSGLPNDRFSAERPEGSISTLTIQRTEQRDSAMYRCASSRTSGSVTGELFFGEGSRLTVL.

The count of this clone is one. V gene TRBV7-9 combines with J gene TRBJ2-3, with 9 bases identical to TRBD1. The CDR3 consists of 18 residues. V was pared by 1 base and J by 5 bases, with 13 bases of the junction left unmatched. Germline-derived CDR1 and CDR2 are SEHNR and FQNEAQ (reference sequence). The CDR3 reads CASSLVPLRDRAIDTQYF. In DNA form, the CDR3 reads TGTGCCAGCAGCTTAGTCCCACTCCGGGACAGGGCCATAGATACGCAGTATTTT.

Written as DNA, the CDR3 is TGTGCCAGCAGAGAGGGCCCATACTCTGGAAACACCATATATTTT. Its translation: CASREGPYSGNTIYF. V gene TRBV27 combines with J gene TRBJ1-3; no firm D call. Between the trimmed V and J ends, which lost 6 bases and 0 bases, there was a span of 12 bases. CDR1 and CDR2 from the germline V gene are MNHEY and SMNVEV (reference sequence). CDR3 length equals 15 residues.

The CDR3 protein is CASSARDREAHEQYF. The CDR3 nucleotides are TGTGCCAGCAGCGCCCGCGACAGGGAAGCTCACGAGCAGTACTTC. This chain uses TRBV5-4 with TRBJ2-7, with 7 bases aligning to TRBD1. There are 15 residues in the CDR3. V trimming: 4 bases; J trimming: 5 bases; junction bases outside the gene matches: 12. Looked up from germline, CDR1 is SGHNT and CDR2 is YYREEE (reference sequence).

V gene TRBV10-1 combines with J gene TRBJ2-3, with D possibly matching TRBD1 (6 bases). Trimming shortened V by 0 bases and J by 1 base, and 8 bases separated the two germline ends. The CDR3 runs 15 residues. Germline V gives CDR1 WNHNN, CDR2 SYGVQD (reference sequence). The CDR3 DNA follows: TGCGCCAGCAGTGAGTCCTCAGGGGGCACAGATACGCAGTATTTT. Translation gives CASSESSGGTDTQYF.

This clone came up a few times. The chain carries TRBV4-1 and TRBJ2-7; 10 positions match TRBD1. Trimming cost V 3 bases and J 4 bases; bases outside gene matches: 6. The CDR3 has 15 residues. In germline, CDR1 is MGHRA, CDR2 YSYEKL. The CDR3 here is CASSQGTGVSYEQYF. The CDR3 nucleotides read TGCGCCAGCAGCCAGGGGACAGGGGTTTCATACGAGCAGTACTTC.

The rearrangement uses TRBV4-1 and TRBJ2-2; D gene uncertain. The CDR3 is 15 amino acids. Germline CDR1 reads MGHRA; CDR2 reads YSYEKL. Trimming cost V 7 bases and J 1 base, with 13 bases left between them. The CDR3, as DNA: TGCGCCAGCACCTCAAGATCCAGGAACACCGGGGAGCTGTTTTTT. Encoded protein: CASTSRSRNTGELFF.

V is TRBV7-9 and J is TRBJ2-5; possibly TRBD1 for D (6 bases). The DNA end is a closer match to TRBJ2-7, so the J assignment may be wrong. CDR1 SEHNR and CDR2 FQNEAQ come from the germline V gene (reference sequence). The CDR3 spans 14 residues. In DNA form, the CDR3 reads TGTGCCAGCAGCTTACAGGGGTCTTGGGACGAGCAGTACTTC. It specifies CASSLQGSWDEQYF.

CDR3 nucleotide sequence: TGTGCCAGCAGCCCTCACCGGACAGGGAACGATGGCTACACCTTC. Its protein is CASSPHRTGNDGYTF. The chain combines TRBV7-2 with TRBJ1-2; 8 bases are a match to TRBD1. V lost 5 bases to trimming and J lost 6 bases; unmatched junction nucleotides: 11. Germline V lookup: CDR1 SGHTA, CDR2 FQGNSA. CDR3 length: 15 residues.

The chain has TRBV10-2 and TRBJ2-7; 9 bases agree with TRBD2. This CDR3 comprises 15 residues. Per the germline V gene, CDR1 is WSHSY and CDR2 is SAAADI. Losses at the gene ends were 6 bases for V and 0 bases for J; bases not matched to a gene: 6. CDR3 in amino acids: CASRVAGASSYEQYF. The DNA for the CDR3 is TGCGCCAGCAGGGTAGCGGGAGCGAGCTCCTACGAGCAGTACTTC.

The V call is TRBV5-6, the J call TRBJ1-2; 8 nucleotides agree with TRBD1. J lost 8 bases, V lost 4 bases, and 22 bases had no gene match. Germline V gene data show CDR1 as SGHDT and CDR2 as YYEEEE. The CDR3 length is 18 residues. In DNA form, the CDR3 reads TGTGCCAGCAGCACCTCCGGGACAGGACCCTCTATGGCTAGCGGCTACACCTTC. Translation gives CASSTSGTGPSMASGYTF.

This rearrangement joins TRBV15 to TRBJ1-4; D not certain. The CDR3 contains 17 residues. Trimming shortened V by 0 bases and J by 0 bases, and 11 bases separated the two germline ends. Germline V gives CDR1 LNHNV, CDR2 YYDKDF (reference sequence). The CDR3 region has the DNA TGTGCCACCAGCAGAGACCAACACCCTGCAACTAATGAAAAACTGTTTTTT. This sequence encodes CATSRDQHPATNEKLFF.

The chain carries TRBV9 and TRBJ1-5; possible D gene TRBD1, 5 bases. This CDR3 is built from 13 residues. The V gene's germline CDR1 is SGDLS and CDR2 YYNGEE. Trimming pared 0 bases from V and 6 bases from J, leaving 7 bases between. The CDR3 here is CASSVGGLQPQHF. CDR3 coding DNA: TGTGCCAGCAGCGTAGGGGGACTTCAGCCCCAGCATTTT.

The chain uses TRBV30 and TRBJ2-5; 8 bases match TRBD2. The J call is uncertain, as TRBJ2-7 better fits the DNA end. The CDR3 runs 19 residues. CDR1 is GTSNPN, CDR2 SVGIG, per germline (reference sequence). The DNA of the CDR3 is TGTGCCTGGAGTGTACGATTCAGCGGGAGAGGGATCAGTGGATACGAGCAGTACTTC. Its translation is CAWSVRFSGRGISGYEQYF.